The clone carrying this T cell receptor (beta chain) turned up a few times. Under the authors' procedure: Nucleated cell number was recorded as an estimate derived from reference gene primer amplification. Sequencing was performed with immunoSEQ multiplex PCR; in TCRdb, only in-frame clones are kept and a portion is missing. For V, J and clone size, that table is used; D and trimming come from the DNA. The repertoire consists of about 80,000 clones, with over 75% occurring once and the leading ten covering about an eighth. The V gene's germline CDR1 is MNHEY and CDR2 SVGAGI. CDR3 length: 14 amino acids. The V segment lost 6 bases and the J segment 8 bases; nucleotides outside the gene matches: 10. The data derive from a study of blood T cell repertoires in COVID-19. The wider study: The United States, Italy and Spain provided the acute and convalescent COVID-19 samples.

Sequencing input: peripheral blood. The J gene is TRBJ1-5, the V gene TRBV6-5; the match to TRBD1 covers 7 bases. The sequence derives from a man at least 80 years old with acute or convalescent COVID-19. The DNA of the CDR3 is TGTGCCAGCAGACGACAGGGTTCGGAGGAGCCCCAGCATTTT. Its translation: CASRRQGSEEPQHF.